A selection of T cell receptor beta chains follows, all from one sample in a study of T cell responses to AZD1222 COVID-19 vaccine. Sequenced by immunoSEQ multiplex PCR; TCRdb stores in-frame clones only, minus some. The table includes some 150,000 clones, more than 80% detected once. The sample consisted of peripheral blood, taken on day 0 of AZD1222 vaccination. The receptors shown here come from an adult in good health. The CDR3 runs from the conserved cysteine through the conserved F or W.

TRBJ1-2 TRBV29-1 CALLVGVDGYTF
TRBJ1-1 TRBV11-2 CASSLNTEAFF
TRBJ1-1 TRBV6-5 CASRAGPYTEAFF
TRBJ1-4 TRBV7-8 CASSLFEQGNEKLFF
TRBJ2-1 TRBV6-5 CASTKLRDYNEQFF
TRBJ2-7 TRBV27 CASHPIGKNRKRDEQYF
TRBJ1-2 TRBV28 CASSSDRVGGYTF
TRBJ2-1 TRBV19 CASTESASGRGYNEQFF
TRBJ1-2 TRBV6-2/TRBV6-3 CASSDRDAYGYTF
TRBJ1-6 TRBV23-1 CAGAGHPGSPLHF
TRBJ1-2 TRBV7-9 CASRATGAGGYTF
TRBJ2-7 TRBV9 CASGRDHFSYEQYF
TRBJ1-6 TRBV7-2 CASSSRPIWNSPLHF
TRBJ2-7 TRBV5-1 CASSLPSVQGFSYEQYF
TRBJ1-1 TRBV3-1/TRBV3-2 CASSSSPGTGGAEAFF
TRBJ1-6 TRBV23-1 CASSQFSPLHF
TRBJ2-3 TRBV10-3 CAIREDRVDTQYF
TRBJ2-3 TRBV5-1 CASSLGQGATQYF
TRBJ1-2 TRBV2 CAAAAYRGDGYTF
TRBJ1-6 TRBV9 CASSSGQFAYNSPLHF
TRBJ1-1 TRBV18 CASSQGLETEAFF
TRBJ1-1 TRBV6-4 CASSETGIREAFF
TRBJ1-1 TRBV19 CASSEIRGLNTEAFF
TRBJ1-1 TRBV5-4 CASSTRGGGTEAFF
TRBJ1-1 TRBV11-3 CASSLARNTEAFF
TRBJ1-2 TRBV27 CASSLKAGNYGYTF
TRBJ1-4 TRBV5-1 CASSLSRGLAATNEKLFF
TRBJ1-6 TRBV6-5 CASSEGQRAWSPLHF
TRBJ2-7 TRBV3-1/TRBV3-2 CASSQAVPPYEQYF
TRBJ2-7 TRBV5-4 CASSLNHEQYF
TRBJ1-5 TRBV6-1 CASSADRGQGNQPQHF
TRBJ1-2 TRBV10-1 CASSRGLGGYTF
TRBJ1-2 TRBV12-3/TRBV12-4 CASSPRRFYGYTF
TRBJ1-2 TRBV3-1/TRBV3-2 CASSQDWGQTYGYTF
TRBJ1-1 TRBV5-1 CASSQRVGTEAFF
TRBJ1-2 TRBV12-3/TRBV12-4 CASSFRSYTF